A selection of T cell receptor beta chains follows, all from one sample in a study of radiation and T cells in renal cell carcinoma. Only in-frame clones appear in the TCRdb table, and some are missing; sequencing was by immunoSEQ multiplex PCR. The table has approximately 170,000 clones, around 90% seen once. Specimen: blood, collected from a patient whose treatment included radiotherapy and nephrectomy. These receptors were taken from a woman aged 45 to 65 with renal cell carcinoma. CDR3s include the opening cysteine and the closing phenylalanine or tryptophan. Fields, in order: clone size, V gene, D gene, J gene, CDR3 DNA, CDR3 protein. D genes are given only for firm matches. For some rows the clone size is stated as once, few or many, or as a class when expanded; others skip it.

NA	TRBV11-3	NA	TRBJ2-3	TGTGCCAGCAGCTTGGCGTCTGATACGCAGTATTTT	CASSLASDTQYF
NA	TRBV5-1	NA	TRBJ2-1	TGCGCCAGCAGCTTGATGGGGGACTACAATGAGCAGTTCTTC	CASSLMGDYNEQFF
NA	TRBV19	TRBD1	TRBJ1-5	TGTGCCAGTCGTACCCGGAGAACAGGGGATAGCAATCAGCCCCAGCATTTT	CASRTRRTGDSNQPQHF
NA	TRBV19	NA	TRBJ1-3	TGTGCCAGTAGTGATCTGGGACGGGACTTCGGAAACACCATATATTTT	CASSDLGRDFGNTIYF
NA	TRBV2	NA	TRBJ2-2	TGTGCCAACAGGCGGGATTACACCGGGGAGCTGTTTTTT	CANRRDYTGELFF
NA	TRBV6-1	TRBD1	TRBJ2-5	TGTGCCAGCAGAATAGGACAGGGGCAAGAGACCCAGTACTTC	CASRIGQGQETQYF
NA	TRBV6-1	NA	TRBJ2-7	TGTGCCAGCACCCCGGCATACCTCTCCTACGAGCAGTACTTC	CASTPAYLSYEQYF
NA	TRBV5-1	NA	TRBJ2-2	TGCGCCAGCAGCTTAGGGGCGACCGGGGAGCTGTTTTTT	CASSLGATGELFF
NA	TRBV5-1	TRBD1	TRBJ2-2	TGCGCCAGCATAGGGGGCACGAACACCGGGGAGCTGTTTTTT	CASIGGTNTGELFF
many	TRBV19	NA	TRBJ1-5	TGTGCCAGTAGTACAGATTATAGCAATCAGCCCCAGCATTTT	CASSTDYSNQPQHF
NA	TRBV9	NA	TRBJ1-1	TGTGCCAGCAGCGTTACTCCGACGGAGAACACTGAAGCTTTCTTT	CASSVTPTENTEAFF
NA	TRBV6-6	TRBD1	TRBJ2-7	TGTGCCAGCAGTTACTCGGGGACAGGGGTTACGAAGCAGTACTTC	CASSYSGTGVTKQYF
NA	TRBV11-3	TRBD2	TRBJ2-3	TGTGCCAGCAGCCCGTGGGCGGGGGGCGATACGCAGTATTTT	CASSPWAGGDTQYF
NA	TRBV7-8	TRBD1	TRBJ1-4	TGTGCCAGCAGCTTAGATCTACAGGGGGTCTCCCTGGAAAAACTGTTTTTT	CASSLDLQGVSLEKLFF
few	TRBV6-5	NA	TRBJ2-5	TGTGCCAGCAGTTACTCGGCCGCCAGAGCGGAGACCCAGTACTTC	CASSYSAARAETQYF
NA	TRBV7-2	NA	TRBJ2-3	TGTGCCAGCAGCTTAACGGGGGGCCGTGGAGATACGCAGTATTTT	CASSLTGGRGDTQYF